This TCR beta chain was observed in a study of blood T cell repertoires in COVID-19. Study information: Both acute and convalescent COVID-19 samples were obtained from the United States, Italy and Spain.

V shed 3 bases and J shed 0 bases, with 15 bases lying between them. The germline V gene has CDR1 MNHEY and CDR2 SVGEGT. This CDR3 is built from 18 residues. Libraries were prepared by immunoSEQ multiplex PCR; TCRdb keeps only in-frame clonotypes and omits some of them. The repertoire includes 220,000 or so clones, about three quarters of them detected once, and about 5.5% sits in the top ten. The sequencing sample was made of peripheral blood. The chain recombines TRBV6-2 or TRBV6-3 with TRBJ2-6, with D possibly TRBD1 on 6 matching bases. This receptor was taken from a woman in her 70s with acute or convalescent COVID-19. CDR3 protein: CASSYRLGQLSGANVLTF. CDR3 bases: TGTGCCAGCAGTTATAGGTTAGGACAGCTCTCTGGGGCCAACGTCCTGACTTTC.